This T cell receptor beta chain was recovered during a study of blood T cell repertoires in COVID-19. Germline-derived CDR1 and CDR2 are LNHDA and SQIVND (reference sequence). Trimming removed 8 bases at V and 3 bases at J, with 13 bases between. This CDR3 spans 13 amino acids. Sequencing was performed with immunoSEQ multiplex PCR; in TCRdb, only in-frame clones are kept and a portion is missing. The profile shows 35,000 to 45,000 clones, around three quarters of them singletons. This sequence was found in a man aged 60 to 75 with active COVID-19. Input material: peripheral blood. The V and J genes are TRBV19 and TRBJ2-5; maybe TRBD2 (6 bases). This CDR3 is CASGRDSKETQYF. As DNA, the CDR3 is TGTGCCAGTGGCCGGGACTCTAAAGAGACCCAGTACTTC.